These 25 T cell receptor beta chains were all obtained from the same sample, sequenced in a study of T cell changes during pregnancy in multiple sclerosis. The data were produced by immunoSEQ multiplex PCR, yet TCRdb's version contains in-frame clones alone and is incomplete. The data show around 60,000 clones, 92% seen once. Specimen: peripheral blood, collected in the third trimester of pregnancy. The source is a female donor in good health, enrolled as a control in a pregnancy study.

The J gene is TRBJ1-2, the V gene TRBV19, with TRBD1 matching 9 bases. J lost 2 bases, V lost 10 bases, and 8 bases had no gene match. The germline CDR1 and CDR2 sequences are LNHDA and SQIVND (reference sequence). The CDR3 contains 14 residues. The CDR3 DNA is TGTGCCACCGTCCCGGGACAGGGAAACTATGGCTACACCTTC. Translating gives CATVPGQGNYGYTF.

This sequence joins TRBV2 and TRBJ2-7, with 11 bases identical to TRBD2. Trimming removed 4 bases from V and 5 bases from J; junction bases left unmatched: 7. Germline CDR1 is SNHLY and CDR2 is FYNNEI. CDR3 size: 15 residues. DNA of the CDR3: TGTGCCAGCAGTGGGCTAGCGGGAGGTCGGGACGAGCAGTACTTC. Encoded protein: CASSGLAGGRDEQYF.

The genes are TRBV7-9 and TRBJ1-1; a weak D match, TRBD1 (6 bases). The germline V gene encodes CDR1 SEHNR and CDR2 FQNEAQ (reference sequence). The V end was cut by 5 bases, the J end by 2 bases, with 12 bases between. The CDR3 consists of 14 residues. This chain's CDR3 is CASSHEQGNTEAFF. The CDR3 coding sequence is TGTGCCAGCAGCCACGAACAGGGTAACACTGAAGCTTTCTTT.

The gene calls are TRBV5-6 and TRBJ2-5; 8 bases align to TRBD1. Trimming cost V 1 base and J 6 bases; bases outside gene matches: 11. The CDR3 covers 16 residues. Germline loops: CDR1 SGHDT, CDR2 YYEEEE. The DNA for the CDR3 is TGTGCCAGCAGCTTGTGGATAGGACAGGGATTTCAGACCCAGTACTTC. Protein product: CASSLWIGQGFQTQYF.

This sequence joins TRBV7-2 and TRBJ2-6; TRBD1 is a possible D gene (6 bases). The CDR3 length is 16 residues. The germline V gene has CDR1 SGHTA and CDR2 FQGNSA. Trimming stripped 5 bases from V and 4 bases from J, with 15 bases between. The CDR3 spells CASSPDRRAGANVLTF. DNA of the CDR3: TGTGCCAGCAGCCCCGACAGGCGGGCCGGGGCCAACGTCCTGACTTTC.

The genes are TRBV11-2 and TRBJ2-5, with 9 bases lining up with TRBD1. V shed 5 bases, J shed 4 bases, and the junction held 5 bases outside the gene matches. In germline, CDR1 is SGHAT, CDR2 FQNNGV. The CDR3 has 14 amino acids. CDR3 nucleotide sequence: TGTGCCAGCAGCAAGGGACAGGGAAGAGAGACCCAGTACTTC. Translating it yields CASSKGQGRETQYF.

The V gene is TRBV4-2, the J gene TRBJ2-1; 13 bases fit TRBD2. Germline V gene sequence: CDR1 LGHNA, CDR2 YNFKEQ. This CDR3 is built from 16 residues. Unmatched junction bases numbered 3, after V lost 5 bases and J lost 2 bases. CDR3 in amino acids: CASSAGLAGAYNEQFF. The CDR3 nucleotides are TGTGCCAGCAGCGCCGGACTAGCGGGGGCCTACAATGAGCAGTTCTTC.

The sample holds one count of this clone. V usage is TRBV7-3 and J usage is TRBJ2-3, with TRBD2 matching over 7 bases. Germline values: CDR1 SGHTA, CDR2 FQGTGA. There are 18 residues in the CDR3. Trimming removed 0 bases from V and 4 bases from J; junction bases left unmatched: 13. CDR3 DNA: TGTGCCAGCAGCTTAACGTCGAGAGGCGGGAGCCGGTCAGATACGCAGTATTTT. The encoded protein is CASSLTSRGGSRSDTQYF.

The chain recombines TRBV11-2 with TRBJ2-7; D is unclear. The germline gives CDR1 SGHAT, CDR2 FQNNGV. V lost 1 base and J 4 bases, leaving 11 bases between the germline ends. CDR3 size: 14 residues. The CDR3 DNA reads TGTGCCAGCAGCTTAGGTTACGGTATTTACGAGCAGTACTTC. Residues: CASSLGYGIYEQYF.

This chain's CDR3 is CASSLLDQPQHF. The CDR3 region has the DNA TGTGCCAGCAGCTTATTAGATCAGCCCCAGCATTTT. J is TRBJ1-5 and V is TRBV7-9; D uncertain. The CDR3 sequence is 12 residues long. The germline V gene has CDR1 SEHNR and CDR2 FQNEAQ (reference sequence). Trimming stripped 2 bases from V and 5 bases from J, with 4 bases between.

The J gene is TRBJ2-1, the V gene TRBV5-1; 8 positions agree with TRBD2. This CDR3 comprises 16 residues. From germline, CDR1 is SGHRS and CDR2 YFSETQ. V lost 4 bases to trimming and J lost 2 bases; unmatched junction nucleotides: 8. CDR3 protein: CASSPGVAGTYNEQFF. The DNA of the CDR3 is TGCGCCAGCAGCCCTGGGGTAGCGGGAACCTACAATGAGCAGTTCTTC. The full variable domain, completed using reference TRBV5-1 and TRBJ2-1, is KAGVTQTPRYLIKTRGQQVTLSCSPISGHRSVSWYQQTPGQGLQFLFEYFSETQRNKGNFPGRFSGRQFSNSRSEMNVSTLELGDSALYLCASSPGVAGTYNEQFFGPGTRLTVL.

This clone was seen just once. The V call is TRBV7-9, the J call TRBJ2-6; D not resolved. CDR3 length: 14 amino acids. V was pared by 4 bases and J by 0 bases, with 4 bases between. Germline-derived CDR1 and CDR2 are SEHNR and FQNEAQ (reference sequence). This CDR3 reads CASSSVSGANVLTF. The CDR3 region has the DNA TGTGCCAGCAGCTCCGTCTCTGGGGCCAACGTCCTGACTTTC.

The chain couples TRBV18 to TRBJ2-3; D is uncertain. There are 15 residues in the CDR3. Germline V lookup: CDR1 KGHSH, CDR2 LQKENI. Trimming left V 4 bases short and J 2 bases short, with 13 bases between. CDR3 sequence reads: CASSQNPVATDTQYF. CDR3 bases: TGTGCCAGCTCACAAAACCCGGTCGCCACAGATACGCAGTATTTT.

The chain links TRBV6-6 to TRBJ2-5; D not certain. Deletions cut 2 bases from V and 6 bases from J, with 4 bases between. Germline loops: CDR1 MNHNY, CDR2 SVGAGI (reference sequence). The CDR3 is 11 residues long. The chain's CDR3 is CASSYGQTQYF. CDR3 DNA: TGTGCCAGCAGTTACGGCCAGACCCAGTACTTC.

The chain is built from TRBV7-9 and TRBJ1-1; TRBD1 is a possible D gene (5 bases). The V gene's germline CDR1 is SEHNR and CDR2 FQNEAQ (reference sequence). The CDR3 is made up of 13 amino acids. Trimming left V 2 bases short and J 5 bases short, with 9 bases between. CDR3 sequence reads: CASSLSGGTEAFF. The CDR3 DNA is TGTGCCAGCAGCTTAAGCGGGGGGACTGAAGCTTTCTTT.

The V gene is TRBV9, the J gene TRBJ2-1, with D possibly matching TRBD1 (6 bases). The CDR3 spans 11 residues. CDR1 is SGDLS and CDR2 is YYNGEE in the germline V gene. Trimming stripped 4 bases from V and 12 bases from J, with 11 bases between. This chain's CDR3 is CASSTGSGQFF. DNA for the CDR3: TGTGCCAGCAGCACAGGGTCCGGGCAGTTCTTC. The variable domain in full, completed from reference TRBV9 and TRBJ2-1, reads DSGVTQTPKHLITATGQRVTLRCSPRSGDLSVYWYQQSLDQGLQFLIQYYNGEERAKGNILERFSAQQFPDLHSELNLSSLELGDSALYFCASSTGSGQFFGPGTRLTVL.

The J gene is TRBJ1-1, the V gene TRBV6-6; D ambiguous. Germline V gives CDR1 MNHNY, CDR2 SVGAGI (reference sequence). V was cut by 5 bases and J by 2 bases, with 6 bases left in between. This CDR3 comprises 12 residues. In DNA form, the CDR3 reads TGTGCCAGCAGTCCTATAAACACTGAAGCTTTCTTT. Protein sequence: CASSPINTEAFF.

The chain combines TRBV5-1 with TRBJ2-3; 8 bases match TRBD1. With V trimmed by 4 bases and J by 8 bases, 6 bases remained unmatched. The CDR3 is 13 residues long. Germline V gene lookup returns CDR1 SGHRS and CDR2 YFSETQ. CDR3 sequence reads: CASSASGQATQYF. CDR3 DNA: TGCGCCAGCAGCGCGTCGGGACAGGCTACGCAGTATTTT. Filled out from reference TRBV5-1 and TRBJ2-3, the complete variable domain reads KAGVTQTPRYLIKTRGQQVTLSCSPISGHRSVSWYQQTPGQGLQFLFEYFSETQRNKGNFPGRFSGRQFSNSRSEMNVSTLELGDSALYLCASSASGQATQYFGPGTRLTVL.

The chain is built from TRBV7-3 and TRBJ2-2; TRBD2 matches at 8 bases. This CDR3 region has 16 residues. In germline, CDR1 is SGHTA, CDR2 FQGTGA. The V gene end was trimmed by 5 bases and the J gene end by 4 bases; junction bases not matched to a gene: 9. The CDR3 bases are TGTGCCAGCAGCCCCCTCCGGCTAGCGGGCACCGGGGAGCTGTTTTTT. Protein product: CASSPLRLAGTGELFF.

The CDR3 reads CASSLALAGGYYEQYF. The CDR3 region has the DNA TGCGCCAGCAGCTTGGCCTTGGCGGGAGGGTACTACGAGCAGTACTTC. The chain employs TRBV5-1 and TRBJ2-7; 9 bases are shared with TRBD2. The CDR3 covers 16 residues. Trimming at V came to 0 bases and at J to 3 bases, leaving 7 bases not matched to a gene. Per the germline V gene, CDR1 is SGHRS and CDR2 is YFSETQ.

This chain joins TRBV9 and TRBJ1-1; D possibly corresponds to TRBD1 (6 bases). Per the germline V gene, CDR1 is SGDLS and CDR2 is YYNGEE. The V and J ends lost 2 bases and 8 bases respectively, with 13 bases between them. The CDR3 totals 13 residues. CDR3 in DNA: TGTGCCAGCAGCGTTGGACAAACAGGGGAAGCTTTCTTT. Translated, it gives CASSVGQTGEAFF.

The chain carries TRBV30 and TRBJ2-1; 8 positions match TRBD2. The V segment lost 0 bases and the J segment 10 bases; nucleotides outside the gene matches: 8. CDR3 size: 14 residues. Looked up from germline, CDR1 is GTSNPN and CDR2 is SVGIG (reference sequence). This CDR3 reads CAWSVAGLAVEQFF. For the CDR3, the DNA is TGTGCCTGGAGTGTAGCAGGACTAGCAGTCGAGCAGTTCTTC.

This chain connects TRBV19 to TRBJ2-3, with 8 bases that match TRBD1. There are 15 residues in the CDR3. V lost 5 bases and J lost 2; bases outside the gene matches: 6. Germline lookup yields CDR1 LNHDA and CDR2 SQIVND (reference sequence). The DNA for the CDR3 is TGTGCCAGTAGTTTTGGACAGGGTTTCACAGATACGCAGTATTTT. Its protein is CASSFGQGFTDTQYF.

This rearrangement joins TRBV7-2 to TRBJ2-3, with 7 bases that match TRBD2. From germline, CDR1 is SGHTA and CDR2 FQGNSA. V lost 1 base and J lost 6; bases outside the gene matches: 10. The CDR3 sequence is 16 residues long. CDR3 loop: CASSLDSGASGDTQYF. DNA of the CDR3: TGTGCCAGCAGCTTAGACAGCGGGGCCTCCGGGGATACGCAGTATTTT.

The chain couples TRBV4-1 to TRBJ2-7; 7 bases match TRBD1. This CDR3 spans 18 amino acids. With V trimmed by 2 bases and J by 3 bases, 16 bases remained unmatched. CDR1 is MGHRA, CDR2 YSYEKL, per germline. The CDR3 sequence: CASSQSFFDGTALYEQYF. The DNA of the CDR3 is TGCGCCAGCAGCCAAAGCTTCTTCGACGGGACAGCTCTCTACGAGCAGTACTTC.